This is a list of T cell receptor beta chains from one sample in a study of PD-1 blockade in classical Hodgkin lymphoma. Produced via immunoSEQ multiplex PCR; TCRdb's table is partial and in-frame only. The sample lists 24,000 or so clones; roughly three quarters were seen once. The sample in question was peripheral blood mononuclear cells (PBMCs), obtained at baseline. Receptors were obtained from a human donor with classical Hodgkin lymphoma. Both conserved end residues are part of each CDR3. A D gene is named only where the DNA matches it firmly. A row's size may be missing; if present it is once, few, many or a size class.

CDR3aa: CASSPPRTSGKETQYF
CDR3nt: TGTGCCAGCTCACCCCCCAGGACTAGCGGTAAAGAGACCCAGTACTTC
j_gene: TRBJ2-5
v_gene: TRBV18
abundance: -
d_gene: TRBD2

CDR3aa: CASSLTVNTEAFF
CDR3nt: TGTGCCAGCAGTCTCACGGTGAACACTGAAGCTTTCTTT
j_gene: TRBJ1-1
v_gene: TRBV5-8
abundance: few
d_gene: -

CDR3aa: CASRRGYEQYF
CDR3nt: TGTGCCAGCAGGCGAGGGTACGAGCAGTACTTC
j_gene: TRBJ2-7
v_gene: TRBV2
abundance: -
d_gene: -

CDR3aa: CASSDIRSSLSGNTIYF
CDR3nt: TGTGCCAGCAGTGATATACGGAGTTCCCTCTCTGGAAACACCATATATTTT
j_gene: TRBJ1-3
v_gene: TRBV2
abundance: few
d_gene: -

CDR3aa: CSVEDPRGRNGYTF
CDR3nt: TGCAGCGTTGAAGATCCCAGGGGGCGGAATGGCTACACCTTC
j_gene: TRBJ1-2
v_gene: TRBV29-1
abundance: -
d_gene: TRBD1

CDR3aa: CASSYSRVAGGRDTQYF
CDR3nt: TGTGCCAGCAGTTACTCCAGAGTAGCGGGGGGGAGAGATACGCAGTATTTT
j_gene: TRBJ2-3
v_gene: TRBV6-8
abundance: medium-sized
d_gene: TRBD2

CDR3aa: CAISSDSNYGYTF
CDR3nt: TGTGCCATCAGTTCGGACAGTAACTATGGCTACACCTTC
j_gene: TRBJ1-2
v_gene: TRBV10-3
abundance: medium-sized
d_gene: -

CDR3aa: CASSLGQGRWGNEQFF
CDR3nt: TGTGCCAGCAGCTTAGGACAGGGGCGATGGGGGAATGAGCAGTTCTTC
j_gene: TRBJ2-1
v_gene: TRBV7-2
abundance: -
d_gene: TRBD1

CDR3aa: CASSLGQGIDTQYF
CDR3nt: TGTGCTAGCAGCCTAGGACAGGGGATAGATACGCAGTATTTT
j_gene: TRBJ2-3
v_gene: TRBV7-7
abundance: -
d_gene: TRBD1

CDR3aa: CASSLGEKNSYNEQFF
CDR3nt: TGTGCCAGCAGTTTAGGGGAGAAGAACTCCTACAATGAGCAGTTCTTC
j_gene: TRBJ2-1
v_gene: TRBV28
abundance: -
d_gene: -

CDR3aa: CASSPERGGREDTQYF
CDR3nt: TGTGCCAGCTCACCTGAGCGGGGGGGCCGGGAAGATACGCAGTATTTT
j_gene: TRBJ2-3
v_gene: TRBV18
abundance: -
d_gene: TRBD2

CDR3aa: CASSVPGERVYNEQFF
CDR3nt: TGCGCCAGCAGCGTCCCAGGGGAGAGGGTATACAATGAGCAGTTCTTC
j_gene: TRBJ2-1
v_gene: TRBV5-1
abundance: once
d_gene: -

CDR3aa: CASSLEGSPATGELFF
CDR3nt: TGTGCCAGCAGCTTAGAGGGTAGCCCGGCCACCGGGGAGCTGTTTTTT
j_gene: TRBJ2-2
v_gene: TRBV7-2
abundance: -
d_gene: -

CDR3aa: CASSTPDTSGSYNSPLHF
CDR3nt: TGTGCCAGTAGTACCCCGGACACTTCCGGCTCCTATAATTCACCCCTCCACTTT
j_gene: TRBJ1-6
v_gene: TRBV19
abundance: -
d_gene: -

CDR3aa: CANGGTNYGYTF
CDR3nt: TGTGCCAACGGGGGCACCAACTATGGCTACACCTTC
j_gene: TRBJ1-2
v_gene: TRBV6-5
abundance: -
d_gene: -

CDR3aa: CASSTSGGTGELFF
CDR3nt: TGTGCCAGCAGCACTAGCGGGGGGACCGGGGAGCTGTTTTTT
j_gene: TRBJ2-2
v_gene: TRBV6-5
abundance: once
d_gene: TRBD2

CDR3aa: CASSQVFGTGYEQYF
CDR3nt: TGCGCCAGCAGCCAAGTTTTCGGGACAGGCTACGAGCAGTACTTC
j_gene: TRBJ2-7
v_gene: TRBV4-3
abundance: few
d_gene: TRBD1

CDR3aa: CASSSGVSDTEAFF
CDR3nt: TGCGCCAGCAGCTCAGGGGTATCGGACACTGAAGCTTTCTTT
j_gene: TRBJ1-1
v_gene: TRBV5-1
abundance: -
d_gene: -

CDR3aa: CASSEWYRDLRSPLHF
CDR3nt: TGTGCCAGCAGTGAGTGGTACAGGGACTTAAGGTCACCCCTCCACTTT
j_gene: TRBJ1-6
v_gene: TRBV6-1
abundance: -
d_gene: -

CDR3aa: CASSPGTSGFYEQYF
CDR3nt: TGCGCCAGCAGCCCCGGGACTAGCGGTTTCTACGAGCAGTACTTC
j_gene: TRBJ2-7
v_gene: TRBV5-6
abundance: -
d_gene: TRBD2

CDR3aa: CASSAPGQENTEAFF
CDR3nt: TGTGCCAGCAGCGCTCCCGGACAGGAGAACACTGAAGCTTTCTTT
j_gene: TRBJ1-1
v_gene: TRBV21-1
abundance: once
d_gene: -

CDR3aa: CASSYDGNEKLFF
CDR3nt: TGTGCCAGCAGCTACGACGGTAATGAAAAACTGTTTTTT
j_gene: TRBJ1-4
v_gene: TRBV11-2
abundance: -
d_gene: -

CDR3aa: CASSFWGGYEQYF
CDR3nt: TGTGCCAGCAGTTTCTGGGGTGGGTACGAGCAGTACTTC
j_gene: TRBJ2-7
v_gene: TRBV28
abundance: -
d_gene: -

CDR3aa: CASSLGVGDRGQETQYF
CDR3nt: TGCGCCAGCAGCTTGGGGGTTGGAGACAGGGGCCAAGAGACCCAGTACTTC
j_gene: TRBJ2-5
v_gene: TRBV5-1
abundance: -
d_gene: TRBD1

CDR3aa: CASSFSGLNTEAFF
CDR3nt: TGTGCCAGCAGCTTTAGCGGACTGAACACTGAAGCTTTCTTT
j_gene: TRBJ1-1
v_gene: TRBV5-6
abundance: -
d_gene: -

CDR3aa: CATSRERTYTEAFF
CDR3nt: TGTGCCACCAGCAGAGAACGGACTTACACTGAAGCTTTCTTT
j_gene: TRBJ1-1
v_gene: TRBV15
abundance: -
d_gene: -

CDR3aa: CASSSLRLAGGPRDSTDTQYF
CDR3nt: TGTGCCAGCAGCTCCCTCCGACTAGCGGGGGGGCCTAGGGATAGCACAGATACGCAGTATTTT
j_gene: TRBJ2-3
v_gene: TRBV13
abundance: -
d_gene: TRBD2

CDR3aa: CSVPWDGYEKLFF
CDR3nt: TGCAGCGTCCCGTGGGACGGTTATGAAAAACTGTTTTTT
j_gene: TRBJ1-4
v_gene: TRBV29-1
abundance: -
d_gene: -

CDR3aa: CASSTGRYSNQPQHF
CDR3nt: TGTGCCAGTAGTACAGGGCGCTATAGCAATCAGCCCCAGCATTTT
j_gene: TRBJ1-5
v_gene: TRBV19
abundance: few
d_gene: -

CDR3aa: CASSPLTGTKNIQYF
CDR3nt: TGTGCCAGCAGCCCGCTGACAGGGACCAAAAACATTCAGTACTTC
j_gene: TRBJ2-4
v_gene: TRBV5-5
abundance: -
d_gene: TRBD1

CDR3aa: CAISESQGLGAFF
CDR3nt: TGTGCCATCAGTGAATCTCAGGGGCTCGGAGCTTTCTTT
j_gene: TRBJ1-1
v_gene: TRBV10-3
abundance: -
d_gene: -

CDR3aa: CASNGGLGETQYF
CDR3nt: TGCGCCAGCAATGGGGGGCTAGGAGAGACCCAGTACTTC
j_gene: TRBJ2-5
v_gene: TRBV10-1
abundance: -
d_gene: -

CDR3aa: CASSEGSTGNTIYF
CDR3nt: TGTGCCAGCAGTGAAGGGAGTACTGGAAACACCATATATTTT
j_gene: TRBJ1-3
v_gene: TRBV6-1
abundance: -
d_gene: -

CDR3aa: CACSEYGTDYGYTF
CDR3nt: TGTGCCTGTTCTGAATACGGGACAGACTATGGCTACACCTTC
j_gene: TRBJ1-2
v_gene: TRBV30
abundance: -
d_gene: TRBD1

CDR3aa: CASSLVGDLSYNYGYTF
CDR3nt: TGCGCCAGCAGCTTGGTTGGGGACTTAAGTTATAACTATGGCTACACCTTC
j_gene: TRBJ1-2
v_gene: TRBV5-1
abundance: -
d_gene: -

CDR3aa: CAISQHAWEQYF
CDR3nt: TGTGCCATCAGTCAACACGCGTGGGAGCAGTACTTC
j_gene: TRBJ2-7
v_gene: TRBV10-3
abundance: -
d_gene: -

CDR3aa: CASSEDSDTEAFF
CDR3nt: TGCGCCAGCAGCGAGGACAGTGACACTGAAGCTTTCTTT
j_gene: TRBJ1-1
v_gene: TRBV5-1
abundance: once
d_gene: -

CDR3aa: CASSYGAFF
CDR3nt: TGTGCCAGCAGTTACGGAGCTTTCTTT
j_gene: TRBJ1-1
v_gene: TRBV6-6
abundance: -
d_gene: -

CDR3aa: CAISGMGEAFF
CDR3nt: TGTGCCATCAGTGGGATGGGTGAAGCTTTCTTT
j_gene: TRBJ1-1
v_gene: TRBV10-3
abundance: -
d_gene: -

CDR3aa: CASSFPYEQYF
CDR3nt: TGTGCCAGCAGCTTCCCCTACGAGCAGTACTTC
j_gene: TRBJ2-7
v_gene: TRBV11-2
abundance: -
d_gene: -

CDR3aa: CASSVGDRGSYEQYF
CDR3nt: TGTGCCAGCAGCGTAGGGGACAGGGGATCCTACGAGCAGTACTTC
j_gene: TRBJ2-7
v_gene: TRBV9
abundance: -
d_gene: TRBD1

CDR3aa: CASSQSNTGELFF
CDR3nt: TGTGCCAGCAGCCAAAGTAACACCGGGGAGCTGTTTTTT
j_gene: TRBJ2-2
v_gene: TRBV11-2
abundance: large
d_gene: -

CDR3aa: CAISEYDRGGANVLTF
CDR3nt: TGTGCCATCAGTGAGTACGACAGGGGTGGGGCCAACGTCCTGACTTTC
j_gene: TRBJ2-6
v_gene: TRBV10-3
abundance: -
d_gene: TRBD1

CDR3aa: CASSSGLGAGETQYF
CDR3nt: TGTGCCAGCAGCAGTGGACTGGGAGCAGGAGAGACCCAGTACTTC
j_gene: TRBJ2-5
v_gene: TRBV7-2
abundance: -
d_gene: -

CDR3aa: CATSREPSGAYNEQFF
CDR3nt: TGTGCCACCAGCAGAGAGCCTAGCGGGGCCTACAATGAGCAGTTCTTC
j_gene: TRBJ2-1
v_gene: TRBV15
abundance: -
d_gene: TRBD2

CDR3aa: CASSYSIVVASGYTF
CDR3nt: TGTGCCAGCAGTTACTCGATCGTAGTGGCTTCTGGCTACACCTTC
j_gene: TRBJ1-2
v_gene: TRBV6-6
abundance: -
d_gene: -

CDR3aa: CASSYPQASVHEHFF
CDR3nt: TGTGCCAGCAGCTATCCACAAGCCTCAGTTCACGAGCATTTCTTC
j_gene: TRBJ2-7
v_gene: TRBV6-6
abundance: -
d_gene: -

CDR3aa: CAAGGLTEAFF
CDR3nt: TGTGCCGCTGGGGGGTTGACTGAAGCTTTCTTT
j_gene: TRBJ1-1
v_gene: TRBV6-8
abundance: -
d_gene: -

CDR3aa: CASSGQQGARNTIYF
CDR3nt: TGTGCCAGCAGTGGACAACAGGGGGCGAGGAACACCATATATTTT
j_gene: TRBJ1-3
v_gene: TRBV6-1
abundance: -
d_gene: TRBD1

CDR3aa: CAISESSGNHEQFF
CDR3nt: TGTGCCATCAGTGAGTCGTCGGGGAACCATGAGCAGTTCTTC
j_gene: TRBJ2-1
v_gene: TRBV10-3
abundance: few
d_gene: -

CDR3aa: CASSLGSTANYGYTF
CDR3nt: TGTGCCAGCAGCTTGGGCAGCACAGCTAACTATGGCTACACCTTC
j_gene: TRBJ1-2
v_gene: TRBV5-8
abundance: once
d_gene: -

CDR3aa: CASSQDEGRRNTEAFF
CDR3nt: TGCGCCAGCAGCCAAGATGAAGGCAGGAGGAACACTGAAGCTTTCTTT
j_gene: TRBJ1-1
v_gene: TRBV4-1
abundance: few
d_gene: -